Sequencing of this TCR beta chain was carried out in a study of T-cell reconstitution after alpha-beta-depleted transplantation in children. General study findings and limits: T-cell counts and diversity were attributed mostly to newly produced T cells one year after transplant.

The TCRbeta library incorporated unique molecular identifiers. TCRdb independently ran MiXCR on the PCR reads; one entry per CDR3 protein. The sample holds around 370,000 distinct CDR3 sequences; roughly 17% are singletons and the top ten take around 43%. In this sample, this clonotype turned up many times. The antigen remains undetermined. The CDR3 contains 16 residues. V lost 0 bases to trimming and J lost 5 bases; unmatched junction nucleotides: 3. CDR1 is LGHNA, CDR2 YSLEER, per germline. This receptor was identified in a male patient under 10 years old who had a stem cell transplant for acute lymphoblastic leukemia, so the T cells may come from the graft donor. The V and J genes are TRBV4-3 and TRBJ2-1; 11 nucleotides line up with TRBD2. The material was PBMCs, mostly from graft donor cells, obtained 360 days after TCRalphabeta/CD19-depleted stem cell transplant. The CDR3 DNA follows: TGCGCCAGCAGCCAAGATTTGGGACTAGCGGACAATGAGCAGTTCTTC. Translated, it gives CASSQDLGLADNEQFF.